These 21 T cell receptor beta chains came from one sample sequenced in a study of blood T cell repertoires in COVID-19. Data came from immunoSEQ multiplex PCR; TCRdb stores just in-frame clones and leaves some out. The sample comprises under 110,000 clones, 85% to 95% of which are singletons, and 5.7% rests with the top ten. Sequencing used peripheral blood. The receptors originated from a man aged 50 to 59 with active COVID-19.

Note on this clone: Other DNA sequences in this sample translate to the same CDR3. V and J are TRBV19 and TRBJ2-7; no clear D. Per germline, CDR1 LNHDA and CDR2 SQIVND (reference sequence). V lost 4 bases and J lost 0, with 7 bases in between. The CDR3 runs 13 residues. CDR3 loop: CASSSGISYEQYF. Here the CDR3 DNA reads TGTGCCAGTAGTAGCGGAATCTCCTACGAGCAGTACTTC.

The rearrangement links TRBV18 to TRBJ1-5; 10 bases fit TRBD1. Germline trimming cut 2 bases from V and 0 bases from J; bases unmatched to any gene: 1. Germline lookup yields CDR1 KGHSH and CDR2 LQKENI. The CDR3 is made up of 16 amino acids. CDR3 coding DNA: TGTGCCAGCTCACCAGGGACAGGGGCTAGCAATCAGCCCCAGCATTTT. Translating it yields CASSPGTGASNQPQHF.

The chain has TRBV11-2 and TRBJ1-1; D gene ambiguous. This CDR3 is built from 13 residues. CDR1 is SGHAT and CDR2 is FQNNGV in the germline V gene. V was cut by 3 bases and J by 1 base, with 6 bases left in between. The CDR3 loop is CASSFTGNTEAFF. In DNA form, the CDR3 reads TGTGCCAGCAGCTTCACGGGGAACACTGAAGCTTTCTTT.

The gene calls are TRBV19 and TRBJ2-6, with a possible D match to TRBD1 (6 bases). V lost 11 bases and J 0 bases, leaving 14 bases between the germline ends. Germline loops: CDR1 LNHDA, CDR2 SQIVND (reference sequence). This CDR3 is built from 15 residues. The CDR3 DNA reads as TGTGCCTCAAAGACAGGCAGCTCTGGGGCCAACGTCCTGACTTTC. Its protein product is CASKTGSSGANVLTF.

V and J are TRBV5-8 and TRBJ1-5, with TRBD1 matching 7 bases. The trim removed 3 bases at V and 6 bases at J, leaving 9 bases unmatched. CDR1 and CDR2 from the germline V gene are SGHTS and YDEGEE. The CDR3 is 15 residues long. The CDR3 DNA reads TGTGCCAGCAGCTCGCGAGACAGGGTGGGTCAGCCCCAGCATTTT. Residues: CASSSRDRVGQPQHF.

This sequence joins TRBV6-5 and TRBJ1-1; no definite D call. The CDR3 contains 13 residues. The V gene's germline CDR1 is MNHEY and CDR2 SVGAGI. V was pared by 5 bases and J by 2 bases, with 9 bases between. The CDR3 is CASSRGPNTEAFF. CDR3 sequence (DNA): TGTGCCAGCAGTCGCGGTCCCAACACTGAAGCTTTCTTT.

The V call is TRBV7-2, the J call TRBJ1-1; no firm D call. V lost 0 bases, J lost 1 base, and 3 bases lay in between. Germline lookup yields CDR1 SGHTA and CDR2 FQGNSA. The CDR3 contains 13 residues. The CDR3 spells CASSLAANTEAFF. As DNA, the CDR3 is TGTGCCAGCAGCTTAGCGGCGAACACTGAAGCTTTCTTT.

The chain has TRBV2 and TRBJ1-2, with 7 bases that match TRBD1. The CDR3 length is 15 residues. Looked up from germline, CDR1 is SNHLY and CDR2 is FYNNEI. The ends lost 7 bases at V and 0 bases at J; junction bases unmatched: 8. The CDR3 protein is CASIVRGTANYGYTF. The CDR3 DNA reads TGTGCCAGCATTGTCAGGGGGACAGCTAACTATGGCTACACCTTC.

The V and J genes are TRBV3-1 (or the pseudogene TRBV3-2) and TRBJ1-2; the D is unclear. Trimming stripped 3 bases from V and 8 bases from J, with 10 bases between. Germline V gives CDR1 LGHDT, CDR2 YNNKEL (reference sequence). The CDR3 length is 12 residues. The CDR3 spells CASSHPGGGYTF. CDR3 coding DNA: TGTGCCAGCAGCCACCCAGGAGGGGGCTACACCTTC.

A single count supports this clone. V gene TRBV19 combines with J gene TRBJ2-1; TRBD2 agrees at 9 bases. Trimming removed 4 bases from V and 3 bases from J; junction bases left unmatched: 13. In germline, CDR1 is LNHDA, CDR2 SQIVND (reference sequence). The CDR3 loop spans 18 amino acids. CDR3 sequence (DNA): TGTGCCAGTAGTAGAACAGGGGCCGTGACTAGCGGCTACAATGAGCAGTTCTTC. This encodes CASSRTGAVTSGYNEQFF.

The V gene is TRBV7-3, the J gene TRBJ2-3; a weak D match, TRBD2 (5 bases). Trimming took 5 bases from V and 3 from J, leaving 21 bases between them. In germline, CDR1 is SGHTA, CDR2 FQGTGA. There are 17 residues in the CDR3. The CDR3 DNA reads TGTGCCAGCAGCCGCGAGTTGGGGAGAAAGATGACAGATACGCAGTATTTT. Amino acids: CASSRELGRKMTDTQYF.

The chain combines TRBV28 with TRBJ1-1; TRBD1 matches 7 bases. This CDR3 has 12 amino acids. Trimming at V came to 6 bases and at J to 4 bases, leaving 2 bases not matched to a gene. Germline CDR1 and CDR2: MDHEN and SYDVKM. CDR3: CASRRGLTEAFF. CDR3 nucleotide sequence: TGTGCCAGCAGAAGGGGGCTCACTGAAGCTTTCTTT. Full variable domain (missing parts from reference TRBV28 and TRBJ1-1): DVKVTQSSRYLVKRTGEKVFLECVQDMDHENMFWYRQDPGLGLRLIYFSYDVKMKEKGDIPEGYSVSREKKERFSLILESASTNQTSMYLCASRRGLTEAFFGQGTRLTVV.

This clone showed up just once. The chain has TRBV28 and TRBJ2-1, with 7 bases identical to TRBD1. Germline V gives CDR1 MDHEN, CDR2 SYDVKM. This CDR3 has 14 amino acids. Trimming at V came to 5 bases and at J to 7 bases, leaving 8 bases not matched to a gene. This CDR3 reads CASSEPQGENEQFF. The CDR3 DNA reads TGTGCCAGCAGTGAACCTCAGGGGGAGAATGAGCAGTTCTTC.

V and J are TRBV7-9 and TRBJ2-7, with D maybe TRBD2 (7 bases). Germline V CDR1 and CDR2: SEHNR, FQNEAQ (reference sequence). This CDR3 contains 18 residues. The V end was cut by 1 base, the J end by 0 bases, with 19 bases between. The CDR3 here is CASSLGWGGLAASYEQYF. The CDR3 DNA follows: TGTGCCAGCAGCTTAGGTTGGGGGGGGCTAGCGGCCTCCTACGAGCAGTACTTC.

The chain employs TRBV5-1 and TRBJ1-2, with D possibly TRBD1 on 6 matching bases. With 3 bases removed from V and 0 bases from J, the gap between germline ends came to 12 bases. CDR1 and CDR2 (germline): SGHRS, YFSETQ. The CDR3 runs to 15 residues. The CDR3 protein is CASSYDRSSNYGYTF. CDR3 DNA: TGCGCCAGCAGCTATGACAGGAGTTCTAACTATGGCTACACCTTC.

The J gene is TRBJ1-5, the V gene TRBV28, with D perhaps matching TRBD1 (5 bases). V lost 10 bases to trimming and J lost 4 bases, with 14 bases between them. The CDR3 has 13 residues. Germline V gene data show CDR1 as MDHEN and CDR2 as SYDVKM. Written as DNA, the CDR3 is TGTGCCACCCTCCGGGGGGGGAATCAGCCCCAGCATTTT. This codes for CATLRGGNQPQHF.

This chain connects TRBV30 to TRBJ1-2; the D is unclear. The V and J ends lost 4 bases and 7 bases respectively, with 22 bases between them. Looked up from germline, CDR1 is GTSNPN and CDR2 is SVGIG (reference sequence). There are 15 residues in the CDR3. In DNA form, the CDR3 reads TGTGCCTGGAATGTACGATACGACGCTCGGGGTGGCTACACCTTC. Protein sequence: CAWNVRYDARGGYTF.

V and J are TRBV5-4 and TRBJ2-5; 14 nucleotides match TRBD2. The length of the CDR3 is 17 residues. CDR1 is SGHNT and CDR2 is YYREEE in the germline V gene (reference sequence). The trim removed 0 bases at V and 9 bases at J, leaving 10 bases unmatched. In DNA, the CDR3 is TGTGCCAGCAGCTTGGCCCCAGGGACTAGCGGGAGCAGGGCCCAGTACTTC. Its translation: CASSLAPGTSGSRAQYF.

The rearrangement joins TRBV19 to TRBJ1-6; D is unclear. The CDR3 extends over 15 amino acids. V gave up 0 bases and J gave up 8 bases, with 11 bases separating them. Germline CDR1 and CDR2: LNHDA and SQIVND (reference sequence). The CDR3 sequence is CASSIDLGEDSPLHF. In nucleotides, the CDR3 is TGTGCCAGTAGTATAGATCTCGGCGAGGATTCACCCCTCCACTTT.

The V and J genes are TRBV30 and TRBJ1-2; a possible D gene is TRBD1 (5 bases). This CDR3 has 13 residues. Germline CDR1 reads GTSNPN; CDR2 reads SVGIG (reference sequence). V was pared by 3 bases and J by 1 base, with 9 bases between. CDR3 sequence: CAWRSQGNYGYTF. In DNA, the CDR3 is TGTGCCTGGAGGTCCCAGGGTAACTATGGCTACACCTTC.

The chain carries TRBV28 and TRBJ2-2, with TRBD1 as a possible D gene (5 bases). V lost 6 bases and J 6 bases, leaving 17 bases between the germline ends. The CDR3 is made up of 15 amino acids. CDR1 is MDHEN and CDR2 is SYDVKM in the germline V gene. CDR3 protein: CASRSKWGPPGELFF. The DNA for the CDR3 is TGTGCCAGCAGGTCCAAATGGGGCCCCCCCGGGGAGCTGTTTTTT.